A selection of T cell receptor beta chains follows, all from one sample in a study of CD8+CD57+ T cells in acquired aplastic anemia. TCRdb fed the reads into MiXCR, producing one record per CDR3 protein. Of around 200,000 distinct CDR3 sequences listed, around 63% are singletons. The sequenced sample consisted of sorted CD4+, CD8+, or CD8+CD57+ T cells (not recorded which) from PBMCs. The receptors derive from a human donor with aplastic anemia. The CDR3 runs from the conserved cysteine through the conserved F or W. A D gene is named only where the DNA matches it firmly. The listing skips clone size in some rows; elsewhere it reads once, few, many or a size class.

V	J	size	D	CDR3	DNA
TRBV29-1	TRBJ2-5	-	TRBD2	CSSLGGGGGGETQYF	TGCAGCTCCTTGGGGGGGGGCGGGGGGGGGGAGACCCAGTACTTC
TRBV2	TRBJ1-2	-	TRBD1	CASKTGQGANYGYTF	TGTGCCAGCAAGACTGGACAGGGGGCGAACTATGGCTACACCTTC
TRBV29-1	TRBJ1-2	once	TRBD1	CSVGTGSYGYTF	TGCAGCGTTGGGACAGGCTCCTATGGCTACACCTTC
TRBV15	TRBJ2-7	few	-	CATSPLWGLGREQYF	TGTGCCACCAGCCCCTTGTGGGGCTTAGGGAGGGAGCAGTACTTC
TRBV5-1	TRBJ2-5	-	-	CASSLVSASVVQETQYF	TGCGCCAGCAGCTTGGTTTCTGCGAGCGTCGTCCAAGAGACCCAGTACTTC
TRBV10-3	TRBJ2-2	many	-	CAISETRTGELFF	TGTGCCATCAGTGAGACGCGGACCGGGGAGCTGTTTTTT
TRBV9	TRBJ1-2	-	TRBD1	CASSISTGMNYGYTF	TGTGCCAGCAGCATCTCGACAGGGATGAACTATGGCTACACCTTC
TRBV5-1	TRBJ2-3	-	-	CARSWPTETYEQYF	TGCGCCAGAAGCTGGCCTACGGAGACCTACGAGCAGTATTTT
TRBV19	TRBJ1-1	-	-	CASSQDTEAFF	TGTGCCAGTAGTCAGGACACTGAAGCTTTCTTT
TRBV12-3/TRBV12-4	TRBJ2-3	-	-	CASSLSYLADTQYF	TGTGCCAGCAGTTTAAGTTATCTCGCGGATACGCAGTATTTT
TRBV19	TRBJ2-3	-	-	CASRGAGADTQYF	TGTGCCAGTAGGGGGGCGGGGGCAGATACGCAGTATTTT
TRBV6-6	TRBJ2-1	many	TRBD1	CASSQTGAIVSYNEQFF	TGTGCCAGCAGCCAGACAGGGGCAATAGTGTCCTACAATGAGCAGTTCTTC
TRBV7-3	TRBJ2-2	-	-	CASSLVPGTSGGELFF	TGTGCCAGCAGCTTAGTACCGGGAACCTCCGGCGGGGAGCTGTTTTTT
TRBV5-1	TRBJ2-7	few	TRBD2	CASSPGTSRYEQYF	TGCGCCAGCAGCCCAGGGACTAGTCGTTACGAGCAGTACTTC
TRBV10-3	TRBJ1-1	-	-	CAISVDENTEAFF	TGTGCCATCAGTGTGGACGAGAACACTGAAGCTTTCTTT
TRBV19	TRBJ2-2	-	-	CASSPGLGARNTGELFF	TGTGCCAGTTCCCCGGGGCTCGGAGCCAGGAACACCGGGGAGCTGTTTTTT
TRBV9	TRBJ2-2	many	-	CASSAYNTGELFF	TGTGCCAGCAGCGCGTATAACACCGGGGAGCTGTTTTTT
TRBV7-9	TRBJ2-5	-	TRBD2	CASSPGLAGVETQYF	TGTGCCAGCAGCCCGGGACTAGCGGGAGTAGAGACCCAGTACTTC
TRBV20-1	TRBJ2-2	-	TRBD2	CSARRREGGELFF	TGCAGTGCTAGACGACGGGAGGGCGGGGAGCTGTTTTTT
TRBV7-6	TRBJ2-5	-	-	CASSQGIQTQYF	TGTGCCAGCAGCCAAGGGATCCAGACCCAGTACTTC
TRBV5-1	TRBJ1-5	many	-	CASSLGGYSNQPQHF	TGCGCCAGCAGCTTGGGGGGTTATAGCAATCAGCCCCAGCATTTT
TRBV7-2	TRBJ1-1	-	-	CASRGFDEAFF	TGTGCCAGCAGGGGTTTTGATGAAGCTTTCTTT
TRBV2	TRBJ1-5	-	-	CASSEVVSGRMNNQPQHF	TGTGCCAGCAGTGAAGTGGTGTCGGGGCGGATGAACAATCAGCCCCAGCATTTT
TRBV7-6	TRBJ2-5	-	-	CASSLAIGVGTQYF	TGTGCCAGCAGCTTAGCTATCGGAGTCGGGACCCAGTACTTC
TRBV29-1	TRBJ1-3	-	-	CSVEAGPTIYF	TGCAGCGTTGAAGCAGGTCCCACCATATATTTT
TRBV15	TRBJ1-4	-	-	CATGGLTEKLFF	TGTGCCACAGGGGGGCTCACTGAAAAACTGTTTTTT
TRBV6-1	TRBJ1-1	-	-	CASIRGAELSNTEAFF	TGTGCCAGCATCCGGGGGGCCGAGCTTTCAAACACTGAAGCTTTCTTT
TRBV7-8	TRBJ2-3	-	-	CASSLGDRTDTQYF	TGTGCCAGCAGCTTAGGGGACCGCACAGATACGCAGTATTTT
TRBV5-1	TRBJ2-1	-	-	CASSLIMDSRWGEQFF	TGCGCCAGCAGCCTGATTATGGACTCCCGTTGGGGTGAGCAGTTCTTC
TRBV18	TRBJ1-2	few	-	CASSPAGNSYGYTF	TGTGCCAGCTCACCGGCGGGGAACTCCTATGGCTACACCTTC
TRBV4-1	TRBJ2-7	many	-	CASSQVDSNSYEQYF	TGCGCCAGCAGCCAAGTGGACTCCAACTCCTACGAGCAGTACTTC
TRBV20-1	TRBJ2-3	-	-	CSASATDTQYF	TGCAGTGCTAGCGCCACAGATACGCAGTATTTT
TRBV2	TRBJ1-4	-	TRBD1	CASRTGPPGELFF	TGTGCCAGCAGGACAGGGCCCCCTGGAGAACTGTTTTTT
TRBV20-1	TRBJ2-1	-	-	CSARDRVHYNEQFF	TGCAGTGCTAGAGACAGGGTCCATTACAATGAGCAGTTCTTC
TRBV9	TRBJ1-1	-	-	CASSVHRASTEAFF	TGTGCCAGCAGCGTACACAGGGCGAGCACTGAAGCTTTCTTT
TRBV4-2	TRBJ2-7	-	-	CASSQGFDGYEQYF	TGTGCCAGCAGCCAAGGATTCGACGGCTACGAGCAGTACTTC
TRBV20-1	TRBJ1-1	-	-	CSAPSGGTEAFF	TGCAGTGCTCCCTCCGGGGGCACTGAAGCTTTCTTT
TRBV7-9	TRBJ2-7	few	TRBD2	CASSSLTSRSEQYF	TGTGCCAGCAGCTCCCTGACTAGCCGGAGCGAGCAGTACTTC
TRBV9	TRBJ2-2	many	-	CASSVGENTGELFF	TGTGCCAGCAGCGTAGGAGAGAACACCGGGGAGCTGTTTTTT
TRBV7-2	TRBJ2-7	-	TRBD1	CASSNRGNEQYF	TGTGCCAGCAGTAACAGGGGGAACGAGCAGTACTTC
TRBV2	TRBJ2-3	few	-	CASRDGDTQYF	TGTGCCAGCAGGGACGGAGATACGCAGTATTTT
TRBV4-1	TRBJ2-7	many	TRBD1	CASSPSRTGDYEQYF	TGCGCCAGCAGCCCCTCTAGGACAGGGGACTACGAGCAGTACTTC
TRBV7-3	TRBJ1-6	few	-	CASSLVPNSPLHF	TGTGCCAGCAGCTTGGTTCCGAATTCACCCCTCCACTTT
TRBV20-1	TRBJ1-4	-	-	CSASLGEKLFF	TGCAGTGCAAGTTTGGGTGAAAAACTGTTTTTT